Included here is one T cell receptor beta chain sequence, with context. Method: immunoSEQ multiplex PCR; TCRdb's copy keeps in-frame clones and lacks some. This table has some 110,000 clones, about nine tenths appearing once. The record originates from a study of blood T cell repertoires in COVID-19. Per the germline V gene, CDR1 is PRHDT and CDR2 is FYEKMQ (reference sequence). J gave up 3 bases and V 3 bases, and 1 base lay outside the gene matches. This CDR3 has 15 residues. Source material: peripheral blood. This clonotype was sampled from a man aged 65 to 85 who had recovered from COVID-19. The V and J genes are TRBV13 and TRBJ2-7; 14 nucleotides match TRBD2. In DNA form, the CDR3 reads TGTGCCAGCAGCTTGGGACTAGCGGGGGACTACGAGCAGTACTTC. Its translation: CASSLGLAGDYEQYF. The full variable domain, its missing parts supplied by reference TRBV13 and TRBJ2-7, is AAGVIQSPRHLIKEKRETATLKCYPIPRHDTVYWYQQGPGQDPQFLISFYEKMQSDKGSIPDRFSAQQFSDYHSELNMSSLELGDSALYFCASSLGLAGDYEQYFGPGTRLTVT.